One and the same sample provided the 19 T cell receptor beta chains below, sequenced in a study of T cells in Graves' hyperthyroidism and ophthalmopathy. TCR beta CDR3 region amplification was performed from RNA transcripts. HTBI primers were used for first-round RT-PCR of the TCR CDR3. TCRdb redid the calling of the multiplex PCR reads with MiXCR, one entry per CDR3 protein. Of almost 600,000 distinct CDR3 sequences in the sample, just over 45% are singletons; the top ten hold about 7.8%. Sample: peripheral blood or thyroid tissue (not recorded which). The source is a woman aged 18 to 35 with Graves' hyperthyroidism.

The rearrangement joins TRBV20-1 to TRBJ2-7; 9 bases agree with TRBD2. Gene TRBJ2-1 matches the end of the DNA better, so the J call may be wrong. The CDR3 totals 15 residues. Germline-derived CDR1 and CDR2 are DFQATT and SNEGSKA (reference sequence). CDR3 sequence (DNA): TGCAGTGCCCTCTCCCTAGCGGGGTACTACAATGAGCAGTTCTTC. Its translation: CSALSLAGYYNEQFF.

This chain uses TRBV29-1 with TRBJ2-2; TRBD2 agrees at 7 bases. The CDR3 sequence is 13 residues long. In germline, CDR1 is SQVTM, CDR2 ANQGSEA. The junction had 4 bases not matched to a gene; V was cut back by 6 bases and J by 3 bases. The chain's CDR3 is CSVQGGYTGELFF. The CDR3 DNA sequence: TGCAGCGTCCAGGGAGGGTACACCGGGGAGCTGTTTTTT.

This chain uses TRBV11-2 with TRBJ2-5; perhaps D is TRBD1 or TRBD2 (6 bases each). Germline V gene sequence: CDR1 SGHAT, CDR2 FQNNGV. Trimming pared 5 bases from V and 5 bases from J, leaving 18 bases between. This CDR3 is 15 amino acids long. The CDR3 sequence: CASSQGGGVSETQYF. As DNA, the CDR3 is TGTGCCAGCAGCCAAGGGGGAGGCGTTTCTGAGACCCAGTACTTC.

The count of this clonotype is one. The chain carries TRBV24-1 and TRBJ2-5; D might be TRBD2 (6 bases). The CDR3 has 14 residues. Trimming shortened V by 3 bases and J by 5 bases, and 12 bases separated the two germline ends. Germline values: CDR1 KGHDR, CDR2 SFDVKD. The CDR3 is CATSDPGDRETQYF. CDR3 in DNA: TGTGCCACCAGTGATCCGGGGGACCGGGAGACCCAGTACTTC.

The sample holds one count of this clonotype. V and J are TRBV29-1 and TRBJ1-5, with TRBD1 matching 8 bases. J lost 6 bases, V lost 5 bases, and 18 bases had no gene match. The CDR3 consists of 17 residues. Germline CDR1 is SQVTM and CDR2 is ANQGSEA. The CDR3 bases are TGCAGCGTTCGACTGGGACAGGTCAGCACCCCGGCTCAGCCCCAGCATTTT. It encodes CSVRLGQVSTPAQPQHF.

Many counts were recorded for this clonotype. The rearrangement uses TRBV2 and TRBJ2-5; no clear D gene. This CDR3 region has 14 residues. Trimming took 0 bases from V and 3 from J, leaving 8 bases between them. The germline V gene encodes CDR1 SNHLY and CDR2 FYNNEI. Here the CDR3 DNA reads TGTGCCAGCAGTGAAGCGCTTCACGAAGAGACCCAGTACTTC. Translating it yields CASSEALHEETQYF.

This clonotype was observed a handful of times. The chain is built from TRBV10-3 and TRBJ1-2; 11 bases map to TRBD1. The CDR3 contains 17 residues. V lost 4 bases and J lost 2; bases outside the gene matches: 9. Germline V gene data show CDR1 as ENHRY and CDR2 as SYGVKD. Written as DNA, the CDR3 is TGTGCCATCAGTGCCCGGGACAGGGGGAGGACGAACTATGGCTACACCTTC. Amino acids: CAISARDRGRTNYGYTF.

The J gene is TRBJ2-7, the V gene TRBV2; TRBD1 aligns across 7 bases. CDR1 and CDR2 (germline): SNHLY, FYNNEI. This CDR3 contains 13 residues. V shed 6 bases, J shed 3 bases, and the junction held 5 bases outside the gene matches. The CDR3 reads CASRGTALYEQYF. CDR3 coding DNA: TGTGCCAGCAGGGGGACAGCCCTCTACGAGCAGTACTTC.

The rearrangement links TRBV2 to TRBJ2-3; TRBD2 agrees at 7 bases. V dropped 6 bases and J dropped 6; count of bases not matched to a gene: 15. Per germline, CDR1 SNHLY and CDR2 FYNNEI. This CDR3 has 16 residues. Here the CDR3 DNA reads TGTGCCAGCAGGGGATGGGCGGGAGTGGGCGCGGATACGCAGTATTTT. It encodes CASRGWAGVGADTQYF.

Here the CDR3 reads CASSRDRTQYF. CDR3 coding DNA: TGTGCCAGTTCCCGGGACAGGACCCAGTACTTC. This rearrangement joins TRBV7-8 to TRBJ2-5, with 7 bases that match TRBD1. The CDR3 loop spans 11 amino acids. V gave up 9 bases and J gave up 7 bases; unmatched junction bases: 5. Germline V gene lookup returns CDR1 SGHVS and CDR2 FQNEAQ.

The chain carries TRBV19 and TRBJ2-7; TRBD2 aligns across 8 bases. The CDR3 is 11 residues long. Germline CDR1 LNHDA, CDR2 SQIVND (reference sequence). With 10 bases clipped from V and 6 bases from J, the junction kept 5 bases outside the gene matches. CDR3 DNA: TGTGCCATAGCGGGGCGTTCCGAGCAGTACTTC. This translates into CAIAGRSEQYF.

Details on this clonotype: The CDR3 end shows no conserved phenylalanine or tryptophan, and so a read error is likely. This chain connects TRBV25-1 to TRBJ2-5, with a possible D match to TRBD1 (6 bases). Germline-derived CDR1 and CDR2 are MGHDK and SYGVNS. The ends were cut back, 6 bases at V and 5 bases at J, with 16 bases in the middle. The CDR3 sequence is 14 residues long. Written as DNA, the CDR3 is TGTGCCAGCAGCCAAGCCAGGGGTTCGGAGACCCAGTACCTC. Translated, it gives CASSQARGSETQYL.

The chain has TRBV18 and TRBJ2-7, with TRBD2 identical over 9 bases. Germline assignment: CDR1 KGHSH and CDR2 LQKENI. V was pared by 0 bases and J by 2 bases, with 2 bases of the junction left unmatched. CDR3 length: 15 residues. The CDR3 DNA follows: TGTGCCAGCTCACCACCTAGCGGGGGCCCCTACGAGCAGTACTTC. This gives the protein CASSPPSGGPYEQYF.

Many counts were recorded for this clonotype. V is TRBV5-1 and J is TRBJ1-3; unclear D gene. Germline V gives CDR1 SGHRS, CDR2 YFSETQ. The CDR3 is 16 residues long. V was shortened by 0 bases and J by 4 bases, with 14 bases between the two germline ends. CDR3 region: CASSLVPGSRGNTIYF. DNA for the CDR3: TGCGCCAGCAGCTTGGTTCCAGGTTCAAGAGGAAACACCATATATTTT.

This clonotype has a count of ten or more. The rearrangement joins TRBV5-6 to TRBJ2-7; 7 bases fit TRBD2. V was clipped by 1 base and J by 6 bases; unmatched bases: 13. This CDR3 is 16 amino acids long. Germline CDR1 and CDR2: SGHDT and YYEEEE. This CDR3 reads CASSLYWGGESLEQYF. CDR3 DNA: TGTGCCAGCAGCTTGTACTGGGGGGGGGAATCCCTCGAGCAGTACTTC.

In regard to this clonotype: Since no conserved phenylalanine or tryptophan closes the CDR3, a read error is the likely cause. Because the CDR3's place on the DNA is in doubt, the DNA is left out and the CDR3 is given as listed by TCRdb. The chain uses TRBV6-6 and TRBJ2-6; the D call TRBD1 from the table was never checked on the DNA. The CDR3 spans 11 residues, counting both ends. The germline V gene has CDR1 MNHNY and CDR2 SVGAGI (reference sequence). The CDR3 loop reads CASRLTGTANT.

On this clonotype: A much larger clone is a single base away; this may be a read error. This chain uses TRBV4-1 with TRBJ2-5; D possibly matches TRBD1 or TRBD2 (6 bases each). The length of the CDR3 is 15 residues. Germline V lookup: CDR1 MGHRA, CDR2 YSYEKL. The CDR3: CASSQSGGRGETQHF. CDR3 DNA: TGCGCCAGCAGCCAATCTGGGGGGCGCGGGGAGACCCAGCACTTC.

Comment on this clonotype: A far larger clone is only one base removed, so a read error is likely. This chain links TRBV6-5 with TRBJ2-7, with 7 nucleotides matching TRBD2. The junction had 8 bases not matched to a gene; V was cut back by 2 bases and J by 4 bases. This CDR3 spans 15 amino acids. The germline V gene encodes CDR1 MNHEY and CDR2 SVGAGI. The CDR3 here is CASSYRTGGSYEQYF. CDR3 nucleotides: TGTGCCAGCAGTTACCGGACTGGCGGGAGTTACGAGCAGTACTTC.

CDR3 residues: CSGGGTGSGYTF. The CDR3 coding sequence is TGCAGCGGGGGGGGGACAGGGTCTGGCTACACCTTC. V usage is TRBV29-1 and J usage is TRBJ1-2; TRBD1 agrees at 9 bases. V was pared by 7 bases and J by 7 bases, with 7 bases of the junction left unmatched. The CDR3 runs 12 residues. Germline lookup yields CDR1 SQVTM and CDR2 ANQGSEA.